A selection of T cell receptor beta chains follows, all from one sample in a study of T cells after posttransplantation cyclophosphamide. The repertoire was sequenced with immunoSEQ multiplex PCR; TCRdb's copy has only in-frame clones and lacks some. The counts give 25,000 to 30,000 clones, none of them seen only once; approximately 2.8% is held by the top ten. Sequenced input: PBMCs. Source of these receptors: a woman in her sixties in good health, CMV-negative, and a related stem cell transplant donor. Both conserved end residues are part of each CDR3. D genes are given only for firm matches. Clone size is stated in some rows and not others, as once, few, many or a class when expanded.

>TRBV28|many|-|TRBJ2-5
TGTGCCAGCAGTTCGTCAGGGAGAGGAGAGACCCAGTACTTC
CASSSSGRGETQYF
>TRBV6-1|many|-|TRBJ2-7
TGTGCCATCCTAGGATACGGTCCCTACGAGCAGTACTTC
CAILGYGPYEQYF
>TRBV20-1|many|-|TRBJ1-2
TGCAGTGCTAGAGATCGTGGCTACACCTTC
CSARDRGYTF
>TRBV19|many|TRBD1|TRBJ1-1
TGTGCCAGTAGTATGACAGGGAAAGGAGCCACTGAAGCTTTCTTT
CASSMTGKGATEAFF
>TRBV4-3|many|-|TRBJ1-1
TGCGCCAGCAGCCAAGATCGAGATCGCGGTGGGGCTTTCTTT
CASSQDRDRGGAFF
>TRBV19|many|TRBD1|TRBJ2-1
TGTGCCAGTAGTGCCCCGGGACAGGGTTACAATGAGCAGTTCTTC
CASSAPGQGYNEQFF
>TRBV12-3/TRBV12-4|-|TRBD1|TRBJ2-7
TGTGCCAGCAGTTTAGAAGACAGGGCGGCCTACGAGCAGTACTTC
CASSLEDRAAYEQYF
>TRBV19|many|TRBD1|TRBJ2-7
TGTGCCAGTAGTATGACAGGGAGAAGTGGCGAGCAGTACTTC
CASSMTGRSGEQYF
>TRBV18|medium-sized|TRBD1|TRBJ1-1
TGTGCCAGCTCAGCACAGGGGGCAAGCACTGAAGCTTTCTTT
CASSAQGASTEAFF
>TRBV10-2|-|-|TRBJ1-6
TGCGCCAGCAGTGTGGAGGGGAGCTCCTATAATTCACCCCTCCACTTT
CASSVEGSSYNSPLHF
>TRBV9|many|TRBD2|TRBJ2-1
TGTGCCAGCAGCGCCGGACTAGGGGCCCACAATGAGCAGTTCTTC
CASSAGLGAHNEQFF
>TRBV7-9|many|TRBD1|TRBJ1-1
TGTGCCAGCAGCACCTTGACAGGGAGGGACGGCACTGAAGCTTTCTTT
CASSTLTGRDGTEAFF
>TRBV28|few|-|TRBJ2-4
TGTGCCAGCAGTCGTTCAGGAGGTGCCAAAAACATTCAGTACTTC
CASSRSGGAKNIQYF
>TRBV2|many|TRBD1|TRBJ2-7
TGTGCCAGCAGGACACGTCGGCCGGACAGGGGAATGTACTATTCCTACGAGCAGTACTTC
CASRTRRPDRGMYYSYEQYF
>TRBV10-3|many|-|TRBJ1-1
TGTGCCATCAGTGGCTCACAGGCGAACACTGAAGCTTTCTTT
CAISGSQANTEAFF
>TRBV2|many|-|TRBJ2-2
TGTGCCAGCAAACTAGCTGACACCGGGGAGCTGTTTTTT
CASKLADTGELFF
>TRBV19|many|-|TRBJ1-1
TGTGCCAGTAGTCCTAATCGGGGGGGCCGGAACATGAACACTGAAGCTTTCTTT
CASSPNRGGRNMNTEAFF
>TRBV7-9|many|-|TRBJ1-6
TGTGCCAGCAGCTTCTCAGATTCACCCCTCCACTTT
CASSFSDSPLHF
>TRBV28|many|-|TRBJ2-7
TGTGCCAGCAGTTTGCCCGGGGCCTACGAGCAGTACTTC
CASSLPGAYEQYF
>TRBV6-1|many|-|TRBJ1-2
TGTGCCGAAACAGATTCAGTTGGCTACACCTTC
CAETDSVGYTF
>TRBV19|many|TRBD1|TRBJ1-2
TGTGCCAGTAGATGGACCGGGACAGGGGACTATGGCTACACCTTC
CASRWTGTGDYGYTF
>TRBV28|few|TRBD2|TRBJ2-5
TGTGCCAGCAGGACCTCCGGGACTAGCTTCACCGAGGGTGCGGCCCAGTACTTC
CASRTSGTSFTEGAAQYF
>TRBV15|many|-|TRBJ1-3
TGTGCCACCAGCAGAGATGTCACACACTCTGGAAACACCATATATTTT
CATSRDVTHSGNTIYF
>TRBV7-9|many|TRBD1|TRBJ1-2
TGTGCCAGCAGCCCAGGGCCGGGACAGGATTCCTATGGCTACACCTTC
CASSPGPGQDSYGYTF
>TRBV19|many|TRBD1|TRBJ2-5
TGTGCCAGTAGTACCACAGGGGACAGCGAGACCCAGTACTTC
CASSTTGDSETQYF
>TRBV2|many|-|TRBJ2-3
TGTGCCACCCACTCACTCAGGGTGGCAGATACGCAGTATTTT
CATHSLRVADTQYF
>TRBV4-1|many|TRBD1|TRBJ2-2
TGCGCCAGCAGCCTAAGGACAGGGGGAGAGGAGCTGTTTTTT
CASSLRTGGEELFF
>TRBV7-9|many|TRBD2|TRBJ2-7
TGTGCCAGCAGCCGGACTAGCGGGAAATACGAGCAGTACTTC
CASSRTSGKYEQYF
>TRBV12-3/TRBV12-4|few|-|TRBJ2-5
TGTGCCAGCAGTTTACGGGGGAGTCAAGAGACCCAGTACTTC
CASSLRGSQETQYF
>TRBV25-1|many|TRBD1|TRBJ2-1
TGTGCCAGCAGTGACGGGACCAGGGGGCTCACCTACAATGAGCAGTTCTTC
CASSDGTRGLTYNEQFF